The 21 T cell receptor beta chains given below trace back to one sample, sequenced in a study of blood T cell repertoires in COVID-19 (dated by TCRdb to the early 2020s). Preparation of the library involved the immunoSEQ multiplex PCR assay. TCRdb stores this immuneACCESS table with in-frame sequences only. Part of the clones is absent; in the studies checked, under half of the shortfall reflects unresolved V genes, and no reason is known for the rest. The sample contains over 300,000 clones, 83% of them found a single time. The ten top clones hold approximately 1.2% of the sample. The material sequenced was peripheral blood. All receptors derive from a woman in her fifties or sixties with acute or convalescent COVID-19.

V is TRBV7-9 and J is TRBJ1-2; D is perhaps TRBD1 (6 bases). This CDR3 is 15 amino acids long. Trimming left V 1 base short and J 2 bases short, with 11 bases between. CDR1 and CDR2 from the germline V gene are SEHNR and FQNEAQ (reference sequence). The CDR3 nucleotides read TGTGCCAGCAGCTTAGTTTATGGACAGAACTATGGCTACACCTTC. Protein sequence: CASSLVYGQNYGYTF.

V is TRBV5-4 and J is TRBJ1-3; 12 bases match TRBD1. This CDR3 is built from 17 residues. J lost 1 base, V lost 3 bases, and 5 bases had no gene match. Germline V lookup: CDR1 SGHNT, CDR2 YYREEE (reference sequence). CDR3 loop: CASSSMGQGASGNTIYF. For the CDR3, the DNA is TGTGCCAGCAGCTCGATGGGACAGGGGGCGTCTGGAAACACCATATATTTT.

This rearrangement joins TRBV19 to TRBJ2-2; 8 positions match TRBD2. V shed 6 bases, J shed 5 bases, and the junction held 8 bases outside the gene matches. The CDR3 sequence is 15 residues long. The V gene's germline CDR1 is LNHDA and CDR2 SQIVND (reference sequence). The CDR3 sequence is CASRGQPGGTGELFF. CDR3 nucleotides: TGTGCCAGTAGGGGTCAACCGGGGGGGACCGGGGAGCTGTTTTTT.

The chain has TRBV25-1 and TRBJ2-2; TRBD2 agrees at 7 bases. CDR3 length: 12 residues. V was clipped by 7 bases and J by 8 bases; unmatched bases: 4. CDR1 MGHDK and CDR2 SYGVNS come from the germline V gene. The CDR3 sequence is CASTSGYGELFF. The CDR3 nucleotides are TGTGCCAGCACTAGCGGCTATGGGGAGCTGTTTTTT.

The chain's CDR3 is CASSPQREKLFF. The CDR3 coding sequence is TGTGCCAGCAGTCCGCAACGGGAAAAACTGTTTTTT. The gene calls are TRBV2 and TRBJ1-4; D uncertain. Germline lookup yields CDR1 SNHLY and CDR2 FYNNEI. This CDR3 is built from 12 residues. Trimming cost V 5 bases and J 8 bases, with 9 bases left between them.

V gene TRBV2 combines with J gene TRBJ2-3; D remains unclear. CDR3 length equals 14 residues. V lost 8 bases and J lost 1, with 13 bases in between. Germline CDR1 is SNHLY and CDR2 is FYNNEI. The CDR3 DNA reads TGTGCCAGCGGAACCAACCGGGGCACAGATACGCAGTATTTT. This sequence encodes CASGTNRGTDTQYF.

This rearrangement joins TRBV4-1 to TRBJ2-2, with 9 nucleotides matching TRBD1. The CDR3 length is 18 residues. Trimming cost V 0 bases and J 4 bases; bases outside gene matches: 9. CDR1 and CDR2 (germline): MGHRA, YSYEKL. The CDR3 region has the DNA TGCGCCAGCAGCCAAGATCGGTCGGACAGGGGTTTCACCGGGGAGCTGTTTTTT. Encoded protein: CASSQDRSDRGFTGELFF.

The chain has TRBV5-1 and TRBJ2-2; possible D gene TRBD1, 5 bases. V dropped 5 bases and J dropped 3 bases, with 14 bases sitting between them. CDR1 and CDR2 (germline): SGHRS, YFSETQ. The CDR3 sequence is 15 residues long. CDR3 in DNA: TGCGCCAGCAGGTGGGGCAGCGAGGACACCGGGGAGCTGTTTTTT. Encoded protein: CASRWGSEDTGELFF.

CDR3 sequence reads: CAWSLRGLGNTIYF. The CDR3 nucleotides read TGTGCCTGGAGTTTGAGGGGGCTTGGAAACACCATATATTTT. The rearrangement joins TRBV30 to TRBJ1-3, with TRBD1 identical over 7 bases. The junction had 4 bases not matched to a gene; V was cut back by 2 bases and J by 3 bases. CDR3 length: 14 amino acids. From germline, CDR1 is GTSNPN and CDR2 SVGIG (reference sequence). The entire variable domain, with the rest obtained from reference TRBV30 and TRBJ1-3, is as follows: SQTIHQWPATLVQPVGSPLSLECTVEGTSNPNLYWYRQAAGRGLQLLFYSVGIGQISSEVPQNLSASRPQDRQFILSSKKLLLSDSGFYLCAWSLRGLGNTIYFGEGSWLTVV.

CDR3 residues: CATSDPQDYSGNTIYF. Here the CDR3 DNA reads TGTGCCACCAGTGACCCCCAGGATTACTCTGGAAACACCATATATTTT. This chain links TRBV24-1 with TRBJ1-3; D is ambiguous. The germline gives CDR1 KGHDR, CDR2 SFDVKD. The CDR3 extends over 16 amino acids. Deletions cut 4 bases from V and 0 bases from J, with 12 bases between.

This clone has just a few counts. The chain joins TRBV7-9 to TRBJ2-1; 7 bases fit TRBD1. CDR1 SEHNR and CDR2 FQNEAQ come from the germline V gene (reference sequence). The CDR3 totals 14 residues. V shed 6 bases, J shed 3 bases, and the junction held 5 bases outside the gene matches. The CDR3 region is CASSEQGFYNEQFF. In DNA, the CDR3 is TGTGCCAGCAGTGAACAGGGGTTCTACAATGAGCAGTTCTTC.

The chain uses TRBV11-2 and TRBJ2-5; 8 nucleotides align to TRBD2. Germline CDR1 reads SGHAT; CDR2 reads FQNNGV. V shed 1 base, J shed 3 bases, and the junction held 1 base outside the gene matches. The CDR3 loop spans 14 amino acids. CDR3 amino acids: CASSLVGGEETQYF. The CDR3 DNA follows: TGTGCCAGCAGCTTAGTCGGGGGGGAAGAGACCCAGTACTTC. Full variable domain (rest looked up from reference TRBV11-2 and TRBJ2-5): EAGVAQSPRYKIIEKRQSVAFWCNPISGHATLYWYQQILGQGPKLLIQFQNNGVVDDSQLPKDRFSAERLKGVDSTLKIQPAKLEDSAVYLCASSLVGGEETQYFGPGTRLLVL.

The chain couples TRBV6-2 or TRBV6-3 to TRBJ1-2, with D tentatively TRBD1 (5 bases). V was trimmed by 0 bases and J by 2 bases, leaving 7 bases between them. Germline-derived CDR1 and CDR2 are MNHEY and SVGEGT. This CDR3 comprises 14 residues. The CDR3 bases are TGTGCCAGCAGTTACTCCCAGGGAAACTATGGCTACACCTTC. It specifies CASSYSQGNYGYTF.

The genes are TRBV4-1 and TRBJ2-5; D is possibly TRBD1 (6 bases). The V end lost 4 bases, the J end lost 1 base, and 7 bases lay between the germline ends. Germline V CDR1 and CDR2: MGHRA, YSYEKL. CDR3 length: 13 amino acids. The CDR3 loop reads CASSLDSQETQYF. The CDR3 DNA reads TGCGCCAGCAGCCTGGACAGCCAAGAGACCCAGTACTTC.

On this clone itself: The same CDR3 also results from other DNA sequences found in this sample. The V and J genes are TRBV20-1 and TRBJ1-1; 8 bases are a match to TRBD1. The germline gives CDR1 DFQATT, CDR2 SNEGSKA (reference sequence). V dropped 8 bases and J dropped 4; count of bases not matched to a gene: 3. This CDR3 region has 11 residues. Here the CDR3 reads CSPTGGTEAFF. The DNA for the CDR3 is TGCAGTCCCACAGGGGGCACTGAAGCTTTCTTT.

The CDR3, as DNA: TGCGCCAGCAGCCACCTCGGGAGGGGGCATACTGAAGCTTTCTTT. This translates into CASSHLGRGHTEAFF. V and J are TRBV4-1 and TRBJ1-1, with 7 positions matching TRBD1. The germline V gene has CDR1 MGHRA and CDR2 YSYEKL. The V segment lost 3 bases and the J segment 5 bases; nucleotides outside the gene matches: 9. This CDR3 region has 15 residues.

The chain has TRBV21-1 and TRBJ2-1; TRBD2 is the table's D call, not checked against the DNA. TRBV21-1 is a known pseudogene. The CDR3 has 20 residues. This CDR3 is CASSKVGTSGGSSSYNEQFF. The CDR3 DNA follows: TGTGCCAGCAGCAAAGTGGGGACTAGCGGGGGGTCGAGCTCCTACAATGAGCAGTTCTTC.

The rearrangement links TRBV19 to TRBJ1-5; 11 bases map to TRBD1. Germline V gene sequence: CDR1 LNHDA, CDR2 SQIVND (reference sequence). The J segment lost 5 bases and the V segment lost 4 bases, leaving 7 bases of the junction unmatched. The CDR3 covers 16 residues. CDR3 loop: CASSTRADRGHQPQHF. The CDR3 nucleotides read TGTGCCAGTAGTACCAGAGCGGACAGGGGGCATCAGCCCCAGCATTTT.

The J gene is TRBJ2-1, the V gene TRBV30; 13 bases line up with TRBD2. Trimming at V came to 3 bases and at J to 1 base, leaving 15 bases not matched to a gene. Germline CDR1 and CDR2: GTSNPN and SVGIG (reference sequence). This CDR3 has 20 residues. The CDR3 DNA is TGTGCCTGGAGACGGACTCCGGGACTAGCGGGGCGTCAATCCTACAATGAGCAGTTCTTC. Amino acid sequence: CAWRRTPGLAGRQSYNEQFF.

This sequence joins TRBV12-3 or TRBV12-4 and TRBJ1-2, with D perhaps TRBD1 (6 bases). The germline V and J ends were trimmed by 3 bases and 4 bases, with 9 bases remaining between them. The CDR3 covers 13 residues. As DNA, the CDR3 is TGTGCCAGCAGTTTTGGCAGGGGCTATGGCTACACCTTC. Translating it yields CASSFGRGYGYTF.

The chain couples TRBV7-2 to TRBJ1-5, with 8 bases matching TRBD1. Trimming at V came to 2 bases and at J to 5 bases, leaving 11 bases not matched to a gene. The CDR3 length is 17 residues. Germline V gene data show CDR1 as SGHTA and CDR2 as FQGNSA. CDR3 sequence reads: CASSLRGRGQGDQPQHF. DNA of the CDR3: TGTGCCAGCAGCTTAAGGGGCAGGGGGCAAGGAGATCAGCCCCAGCATTTT. The full variable domain, with the rest looked up from reference TRBV7-2 and TRBJ1-5, is GAGVSQSPSNKVTEKGKDVELRCDPISGHTALYWYRQSLGQGLEFLIYFQGNSAPDKSGLPSDRFSAERTGGSVSTLTIQRTQQEDSAVYLCASSLRGRGQGDQPQHFGDGTRLSIL.